One sample yielded the 15 T cell receptor beta chains listed below, sequenced in a study of regulatory T cells in long-lasting Graves disease. Combining iRepertoire HTBI primers with Arm-PCR of CDR3 regions, the authors built TCR beta libraries. TCRdb called the multiplex PCR reads again in MiXCR, with one record for every CDR3 protein. This sample has a few hundred thousand distinct CDR3 sequences, with approximately 12% found just once. The time point is: newly diagnosed GD, antithyroid drugs for less than 3 months. PBMC RNA was the source of the TCR library. These data also formed part of another study, on T cells in Graves' hyperthyroidism and ophthalmopathy.

The sequences come from peripheral blood mononuclear cells (PBMCs), collected at new diagnosis, from a patient treated with antithyroid drugs. Source of these receptors: a woman between 18 and 29 years old with Graves disease.

This clonotype was picked up many times. This chain links TRBV7-3 with TRBJ2-1, with D perhaps assigned TRBD1 or TRBD2 (5 bases each). Per germline, CDR1 SGHTA and CDR2 FQGTGA. This CDR3 contains 14 residues. The V and J ends lost 2 bases and 6 bases respectively, with 11 bases between them. The CDR3 region has the DNA TGTGCCAGCAGCTTAGGTGGGGGTGGCAATGAGCAGTTCTTC. It specifies CASSLGGGGNEQFF.

This clonotype was detected ten times or more. V is TRBV11-1 and J is TRBJ1-2; tentative D call: TRBD1 (5 bases). V dropped 1 base and J dropped 4 bases, with 19 bases sitting between them. CDR1 is SGHAT and CDR2 is FQDESV in the germline V gene (reference sequence). The CDR3 is 17 residues long. The CDR3 bases are TGTGCCAGCAGCTTAGGACCCACCTGGGGGATCTTCTATGGCTACACCTTC. This translates into CASSLGPTWGIFYGYTF.

On this clonotype: Just one base apart from a much larger clone, this may be a read error. This rearrangement joins TRBV20-1 to TRBJ2-3; TRBD1 aligns across 8 bases. With the DNA end fitting TRBJ1-5 better, the J assignment may be wrong. CDR1 and CDR2 (germline): DFQATT, SNEGSKA (reference sequence). The CDR3 is 16 residues long. Written as DNA, the CDR3 is TGCAGTGCTAGATCCGGTCAGGGGGCGTTCACAGATACGCAGCATTTT. Its translation: CSARSGQGAFTDTQHF.

The table lists this clonotype with many counts. The chain uses TRBV7-2 and TRBJ1-1, with a tentative D call TRBD1 (5 bases). The germline gives CDR1 SGHTA, CDR2 FQGNSA. This CDR3 has 16 residues. Trimming shortened V by 7 bases and J by 1 base, and 19 bases separated the two germline ends. CDR3 coding DNA: TGTGCCAGCATCCCGTGGGAGGGACTGACGAACACTGAAGCTTTCTTT. It encodes CASIPWEGLTNTEAFF.

On this clonotype: This may be a read error: a much more frequent sequence differs by one nucleotide. The V call is TRBV2, the J call TRBJ2-1, with a tentative D call TRBD1 (7 bases). The CDR3 runs 18 residues. Germline V lookup: CDR1 SNHLY, CDR2 FYNNEI. CDR3: CASSEWLSWGDSGHEQIF. CDR3 coding DNA: TGTGCCAGCAGTGAGTGGCTATCCTGGGGGGACAGTGGCCATGAGCAGATCTTC.

This clonotype was observed many times. The V gene is TRBV7-2, the J gene TRBJ2-7; weak D call: TRBD1 (5 bases). Trimming pared 2 bases from V and 3 bases from J, leaving 11 bases between. The CDR3 length is 14 residues. The germline V gene encodes CDR1 SGHTA and CDR2 FQGNSA. The CDR3 DNA is TGTGCCAGCAGCTTAAGGGGTGGTGGCTACGAGCAGTACGTC. This gives the protein CASSLRGGGYEQYV.

The sample holds a few counts of this clonotype. The chain is built from TRBV6-5 and TRBJ2-1, with 9 bases matching TRBD1. Germline loops: CDR1 MNHEY, CDR2 SVGAGI. CDR3 length: 15 residues. J was trimmed by 4 bases and V by 2 bases; bases with no gene match: 3. The CDR3, as DNA: TGTGCCAGCAGTTACCTAGGACAGGGGTACAATGAGCAGTTCTTC. It yields the protein CASSYLGQGYNEQFF.

This clonotype was detected many times. The rearrangement uses TRBV12-3 or TRBV12-4 and TRBJ2-1; tentatively, D is TRBD2 (6 bases). This CDR3 contains 15 residues. Trimming took off 3 bases at V and 4 bases at J, with 13 bases between the two ends. The CDR3 loop is CASSFDGGLYNEQFF. The CDR3 bases are TGTGCCAGCAGTTTTGACGGGGGACTGTACAATGAGCAGTTCTTC.

This sequence joins TRBV30 and TRBJ2-4; tentative D call: TRBD2 (6 bases). The germline V gene encodes CDR1 GTSNPN and CDR2 SVGIG (reference sequence). V lost 2 bases, J lost 0 bases, and 17 bases lay in between. The CDR3 contains 17 residues. This chain's CDR3 is CAWSFVGGNLAKNIQYF. The CDR3, as DNA: TGTGCCTGGAGTTTCGTGGGGGGTAATCTAGCCAAAAACATTCAGTACTTC. The entire variable domain, with the rest obtained from reference TRBV30 and TRBJ2-4, is as follows: SQTIHQWPATLVQPVGSPLSLECTVEGTSNPNLYWYRQAAGRGLQLLFYSVGIGQISSEVPQNLSASRPQDRQFILSSKKLLLSDSGFYLCAWSFVGGNLAKNIQYFGAGTRLSVL.

This clonotype came up many times. The chain carries TRBV28 and TRBJ2-2; D possibly corresponds to TRBD2 (6 bases). CDR1 and CDR2 (germline): MDHEN, SYDVKM. The CDR3 extends over 22 amino acids. Trimming shortened V by 0 bases and J by 5 bases, and 31 bases separated the two germline ends. CDR3 protein: CASSLWIGRTPGQPTMTGELFF. CDR3 bases: TGTGCCAGCAGTTTATGGATAGGGAGGACTCCGGGCCAACCAACAATGACCGGGGAGCTGTTTTTT. Using reference TRBV28 and TRBJ2-2 for the parts outside the CDR3, the full variable domain is DVKVTQSSRYLVKRTGEKVFLECVQDMDHENMFWYRQDPGLGLRLIYFSYDVKMKEKGDIPEGYSVSREKKERFSLILESASTNQTSMYLCASSLWIGRTPGQPTMTGELFFGEGSRLTVL.

There are many counts of this clonotype. CDR3 sequence reads: CASSEEGGYNEKLFF. The CDR3 bases are TGTGCCAGCAGTGAAGAAGGCGGGTATAATGAAAAACTGTTTTTT. V gene TRBV2 combines with J gene TRBJ1-4; D uncertain. This CDR3 is built from 15 residues. Germline V lookup: CDR1 SNHLY, CDR2 FYNNEI. Deletions cut 1 base from V and 4 bases from J, with 10 bases between.

This clonotype was seen at least ten times. The CDR3 loop reads CSATLLHGGEQYF. The CDR3 coding sequence is TGCAGTGCTACCCTTTTACACGGGGGCGAGCAGTACTTC. The chain recombines TRBV20-1 with TRBJ2-7, with D maybe TRBD2 (6 bases). Per the germline V gene, CDR1 is DFQATT and CDR2 is SNEGSKA (reference sequence). With 4 bases removed from V and 6 bases from J, the gap between germline ends came to 16 bases. CDR3 size: 13 residues.

This clonotype showed up many times. The rearrangement joins TRBV11-2 to TRBJ1-5, with D possibly being TRBD1 (5 bases). Germline-derived CDR1 and CDR2 are SGHAT and FQNNGV. With 2 bases removed from V and 0 bases from J, the gap between germline ends came to 11 bases. This CDR3 region has 16 residues. The CDR3 region has the DNA TGTGCCAGCAGCTTAAGGCAGGGTGATAGCAATCAGCCCCAGCATTTT. This sequence encodes CASSLRQGDSNQPQHF.

This clonotype was seen many times. The chain links TRBV28 to TRBJ1-2, with D possibly TRBD1 on 6 matching bases. The V end lost 6 bases, the J end lost 2 bases, and 10 bases lay between the germline ends. There are 13 residues in the CDR3. Germline lookup yields CDR1 MDHEN and CDR2 SYDVKM. CDR3: CASSPGTNYGYTF. The DNA of the CDR3 is TGTGCCAGCAGCCCCGGGACAAACTATGGCTACACCTTC.

This clonotype has a count of ten or more. V gene TRBV4-1 combines with J gene TRBJ1-6, with D unresolved. From germline, CDR1 is MGHRA and CDR2 YSYEKL. This CDR3 has 15 residues. The V gene lost 1 base and the J gene lost 7 bases, with 11 bases spanning the gap. CDR3 loop: CASSQVGNRNSPLHF. CDR3 nucleotide sequence: TGCGCCAGCAGCCAAGTCGGCAATAGGAATTCACCCCTCCACTTT.